The 5 T cell receptor beta chains below were found in one sample sequenced in a study of blood T cell repertoires in COVID-19 (dated by TCRdb to about 2020). The library was generated by the immunoSEQ multiplex PCR assay. The table was pulled from immuneACCESS by TCRdb, which kept in-frame rearrangements only. Such tables lose some clones; where checked, under half of the loss comes from unresolved V genes, and the rest has no known cause. This sample gives about 400,000 clones in total; about nine tenths of them show up just once. The ten largest clones take up 1.5% to 2% of the sample. The source material was PBMCs or T cells enriched from blood (not recorded which). Receptor source: a woman in her twenties or thirties who had recovered from COVID-19.

This clone was observed a single time. The V call is TRBV28, the J call TRBJ2-1; 16 nucleotides agree with TRBD2. This CDR3 has 18 amino acids. With 10 bases clipped from V and 3 bases from J, the junction kept 12 bases outside the gene matches. From germline, CDR1 is MDHEN and CDR2 SYDVKM. CDR3 protein: CATDGGTSGRGFYNEQFF. CDR3 nucleotide sequence: TGTGCCACCGACGGTGGGACTAGCGGGAGGGGATTCTACAATGAGCAGTTCTTC.

This chain links TRBV2 with TRBJ1-6; TRBD1 is a possible D gene (5 bases). Between the trimmed V and J ends, which lost 6 bases and 9 bases, there was a span of 15 bases. The CDR3 is 14 amino acids. The germline V gene encodes CDR1 SNHLY and CDR2 FYNNEI. CDR3 sequence reads: CASRWDGSGSPLHF. Here the CDR3 DNA reads TGTGCCAGCAGATGGGACGGGAGTGGTTCACCCCTCCACTTT.

This clone was recorded only once. The rearrangement links TRBV5-6 to TRBJ1-4; the match to TRBD1 covers 7 bases. Trimming removed 0 bases from V and 10 bases from J; junction bases left unmatched: 12. Germline CDR1 and CDR2: SGHDT and YYEEEE. The CDR3 is 16 amino acids. The CDR3 nucleotides read TGTGCCAGCAGCTTGGGAGTCAGGGGGGTTATCGGAAAACTGTTTTTT. Amino acids: CASSLGVRGVIGKLFF.

The table lists this clone with a few counts. The chain employs TRBV4-2 and TRBJ2-2; possible D gene TRBD2, 6 bases. The CDR3 is 15 amino acids. Trimming pared 1 base from V and 6 bases from J, leaving 12 bases between. Germline V gene lookup returns CDR1 LGHNA and CDR2 YNFKEQ. The chain's CDR3 is CASSQVGGEPGELFF. The CDR3 nucleotides are TGTGCCAGCAGCCAAGTTGGAGGGGAGCCCGGGGAGCTGTTTTTT.

CDR3 residues: CASSVDRVNQPQHF. CDR3 coding DNA: TGTGCCAGTAGTGTGGACAGGGTAAATCAGCCCCAGCATTTT. The rearrangement links TRBV19 to TRBJ1-5; 8 nucleotides align to TRBD1. The germline V gene has CDR1 LNHDA and CDR2 SQIVND (reference sequence). V lost 5 bases to trimming and J lost 4 bases; unmatched junction nucleotides: 4. The CDR3 runs to 14 residues.